Listed below are T cell receptor beta chains from one sample, sequenced in a study of blood T cells in healthy people across ages. TCRdb reprocessed the 5' RACE reads with MiXCR, giving one entry per CDR3 protein. The table lists over 1.5 million distinct CDR3 sequences, 40% to 55% of them singletons, with less than 2.5% in the top ten. Sample: blood. The receptors were gathered from a woman in her 40s in good health. The CDR3 runs from the conserved cysteine through the conserved F or W. D genes are given only for firm matches. Some rows have no size entry. The others give once, few or many, or a class for an expanded clone.

v_gene	abundance	j_gene	d_gene	CDR3aa	CDR3nt
TRBV7-2	.	TRBJ2-7	TRBD1	CASSFSGQGLWYEQYF	TGTGCCAGCAGCTTCTCGGGACAGGGGTTGTGGTACGAGCAGTACTTC
TRBV12-3/TRBV12-4	many	TRBJ1-2	.	CASSTGTYGYTF	TGTGCCAGCAGTACTGGGACCTATGGCTACACCTTC
TRBV20-1	few	TRBJ2-7	.	CSANAPAAPQYF	TGCAGTGCTAACGCGCCCGCGGCCCCTCAGTACTTC
TRBV7-9	.	TRBJ2-5	TRBD2	CASSSPVAGGLQETQYF	TGTGCCAGCTCCTCCCCCGTAGCGGGGGGCCTTCAAGAGACCCAGTACTTC
TRBV28	few	TRBJ2-7	.	CASTPPSRVNEQYF	TGTGCCAGCACCCCTCCTTCTAGGGTTAACGAGCAGTACTTC
TRBV5-1	.	TRBJ1-1	.	CASNRDWGNTEAFF	TGCGCCAGCAACCGGGATTGGGGGAACACTGAAGCTTTCTTT
TRBV10-3	.	TRBJ2-5	.	CAISPTGLTGEAQYF	TGTGCCATCAGTCCTACAGGGTTAACGGGGGAGGCCCAGTACTTC
TRBV7-8	.	TRBJ2-1	TRBD1	CASSPRRDRVSNEQFF	TGTGCCAGCAGCCCGAGAAGGGACAGGGTAAGCAATGAGCAGTTCTTC
TRBV27	.	TRBJ1-5	.	CASSSDPRGFDHQPQHF	TGTGCCAGCAGTTCGGACCCTCGGGGATTCGATCATCAGCCCCAGCATTTT
TRBV19	.	TRBJ2-5	.	CASSIHSQETQYF	TGTGCCAGTAGTATTCACAGCCAAGAGACCCAGTACTTC
TRBV5-5	.	TRBJ1-4	.	CASSAADWGGELFF	TGTGCCAGCAGCGCTGCCGACTGGGGAGGCGAACTGTTTTTT
TRBV20-1	.	TRBJ2-5	.	CSAETERIETQYF	TGCAGTGCCGAGACTGAAAGAATAGAGACCCAGTACTTC
TRBV6-5	.	TRBJ2-1	TRBD2	CASTTTRERGGVEQFF	TGTGCCAGCACGACAACCAGAGAGCGGGGGGGCGTTGAGCAGTTCTTC
TRBV7-2	.	TRBJ2-1	TRBD2	CASPPAGGFYNEQFF	TGTGCCAGCCCCCCGGCGGGGGGTTTCTACAATGAGCAGTTCTTC
TRBV7-9	.	TRBJ1-2	.	CASSLARQEIYYGYTF	TGTGCCAGCAGCTTAGCTCGACAGGAGATATACTATGGCTACACCTTC
TRBV7-9	.	TRBJ1-2	TRBD1	CASSQRQGGHYGYTF	TGTGCCAGCAGTCAACGACAGGGGGGCCACTATGGCTACACCTTC
TRBV12-3/TRBV12-4	many	TRBJ2-5	.	CASSHREVAQETQYF	TGTGCCAGCAGTCACAGGGAAGTCGCCCAAGAGACCCAGTACTTC
TRBV5-4	.	TRBJ2-5	TRBD1	CASSADRGRRETQYF	TGTGCCAGCAGCGCGGACAGGGGTCGACGGGAGACCCAGTACTTC
TRBV5-1	.	TRBJ2-1	.	CASSFTGTRLYNEQFF	TGCGCCAGCAGCTTCACCGGGACAAGACTCTACAATGAGCAGTTCTTC
TRBV6-5	few	TRBJ1-4	.	CASSPGSGGRKLFF	TGTGCCAGCAGTCCGGGCAGCGGGGGACGAAAACTGTTTTTT
TRBV6-2/TRBV6-3	few	TRBJ2-7	.	CASSYDPRDTLYEQYF	TGTGCCAGCAGTTACGACCCCCGGGACACCCTCTACGAGCAGTACTTC
TRBV7-2	.	TRBJ2-6	.	CASSPSVVSGANVLTF	TGTGCCAGCAGCCCTTCAGTGGTCTCTGGGGCCAACGTCCTGACTTTC
TRBV15	.	TRBJ2-3	.	CATSRGQVRSTDTQYF	TGTGCCACCAGCAGAGGCCAAGTCCGCAGCACAGATACGCAGTATTTT
TRBV20-1	few	TRBJ1-6	.	CSARDNLSGLNSPLHF	TGCAGTGCTAGAGATAACTTAAGTGGCCTAAATTCACCCCTCCACTTT
TRBV4-2	.	TRBJ2-5	.	CASSQEVFAGQETQYF	TGTGCCAGCAGCCAAGAGGTGTTCGCGGGGCAAGAGACCCAGTACTTC
TRBV29-1	once	TRBJ1-1	TRBD1	CSVARDSSYTEAFF	TGCAGCGTTGCCCGGGACAGCTCTTACACTGAAGCTTTCTTT
TRBV15	.	TRBJ2-5	.	CATSRSTGETQYF	TGTGCCACCAGCCGGAGTACGGGAGAGACCCAGTACTTC
TRBV20-1	.	TRBJ1-6	.	CSAPGPGDRYSLHF	TGCAGTGCTCCCGGACCAGGGGATAGATATTCCCTCCACTTT
TRBV11-2	.	TRBJ2-1	TRBD2	CASSLAAGGRLSEQFF	TGTGCCAGCAGCTTAGCAGCGGGGGGCCGCCTATCTGAGCAGTTCTTC
TRBV6-6	.	TRBJ1-2	TRBD1	CASSYEKGAGYGYTF	TGTGCCAGCAGTTACGAGAAGGGGGCTGGCTATGGCTACACCTTC
TRBV29-1	few	TRBJ2-3	.	CSGSGRIRTDTQYF	TGCAGCGGTTCGGGGAGGATTCGGACAGATACGCAGTATTTT
TRBV7-2	few	TRBJ2-5	.	CASSTARTQETQYF	TGTGCCAGCAGCACCGCAAGAACCCAAGAGACCCAGTACTTC